Listed here are 15 T cell receptor beta chains from one sample, sequenced in a study of blood T cells in healthy people across ages. The authors ran a second PCR of 7 to 11 cycles using a sample-barcoded 5' primer and a J-beta primer mix. TCRdb called the 5' RACE reads again in MiXCR, with one record for every CDR3 protein. The sample lists 1 million to 1.2 million distinct CDR3 sequences, more than 30% occurring once. Sequenced input: blood. The receptors were gathered from a man aged 18 to 35 in good health.

J is TRBJ2-1 and V is TRBV5-4; 7 bases map to TRBD1. J lost 5 bases, V lost 3 bases, and 8 bases had no gene match. CDR3 length: 15 amino acids. CDR1 is SGHNT, CDR2 YYREEE, per germline (reference sequence). CDR3 nucleotide sequence: TGTGCCAGCAGCTCCCTAGACAGGGTAAACAATGAGCAGTTCTTC. Translation: CASSSLDRVNNEQFF.

This chain connects TRBV2 to TRBJ1-2; 8 bases match TRBD1. J gave up 4 bases and V 2 bases, and 6 bases lay outside the gene matches. The CDR3 spans 15 residues. The germline CDR1 and CDR2 sequences are SNHLY and FYNNEI. CDR3 bases: TGTGCCAGCAGTGAAATGGTCCAGGGGGCCTATGGCTACACCTTC. Translated: CASSEMVQGAYGYTF.

V usage is TRBV29-1 and J usage is TRBJ2-1; D unresolved. This CDR3 has 11 residues. CDR1 SQVTM and CDR2 ANQGSEA come from the germline V gene. The V end was cut by 5 bases, the J end by 9 bases, with 11 bases between. CDR3 DNA: TGCAGCGTTCACCTTGCCTCTGAGCAGTTCTTC. As protein: CSVHLASEQFF.

This clonotype was picked up many times. The V gene is TRBV7-2, the J gene TRBJ1-2; D is perhaps TRBD1 (6 bases). V shed 2 bases and J shed 2 bases, with 18 bases lying between them. CDR3 length: 17 residues. Germline CDR1 is SGHTA and CDR2 is FQGNSA. CDR3 sequence: CASSLPILGQLNYGYTF. As DNA, the CDR3 is TGTGCCAGCAGCTTACCTATCCTTGGACAGCTCAACTATGGCTACACCTTC.

This clonotype appeared a few times. V is TRBV20-1 and J is TRBJ2-4; D remains ambiguous. V was clipped by 0 bases and J by 0 bases, with 6 bases between them. This CDR3 is 14 amino acids long. Germline V gene data show CDR1 as DFQATT and CDR2 as SNEGSKA (reference sequence). The CDR3 sequence is CSAREDEAKNIQYF. CDR3 bases: TGCAGTGCTAGAGAAGACGAAGCCAAAAACATTCAGTACTTC.

The rearrangement links TRBV30 to TRBJ2-5, with TRBD1 as a possible D gene (6 bases). Germline assignment: CDR1 GTSNPN and CDR2 SVGIG (reference sequence). CDR3 length equals 13 residues. V lost 2 bases, J lost 4 bases, and 11 bases lay in between. CDR3 DNA sequence: TGTGCCTGGAGTCCCGGACAGCCAGAGACCCAGTACTTC. It encodes CAWSPGQPETQYF.

In this sample, this clonotype turned up many times. The chain employs TRBV5-5 and TRBJ2-7; 7 bases align to TRBD1. CDR3 length: 14 residues. Germline CDR1 reads SGHKS; CDR2 reads YYEKEE (reference sequence). The ends lost 1 base at V and 4 bases at J; junction bases unmatched: 5. Here the CDR3 DNA reads TGTGCCAGCAGCTTGTTGGACAGGAGTTACGAGCAGTACTTC. It encodes CASSLLDRSYEQYF.

With respect to this clonotype: Its ends do not fully match the called genes, so a read error is possible. This chain uses TRBV3-1 with TRBJ1-4, with 7 bases fitting TRBD1. Germline values: CDR1 LGHDT, CDR2 YNNKEL (reference sequence). CDR3 size: 16 residues. The CDR3 here is CVSSLITGASYEKLFF. The CDR3 nucleotides read TGTGTCAGCAGCCTAATAACAGGGGCCTCGTATGAAAAACTGTTTTTT.

The CDR3 bases are TGCAGTTCAACCCGCGGACTAGCGCTTTACAATGAGCAGTACTTC. This gives the protein CSSTRGLALYNEQYF. This chain connects TRBV20-1 to TRBJ2-7, with TRBD2 matching over 9 bases. CDR3 size: 15 residues. After removal of 8 bases from V and 7 bases from J, the junction contained 18 bases not matched to a gene. CDR1 is DFQATT and CDR2 is SNEGSKA in the germline V gene (reference sequence).

This clonotype was recorded a few times. The V call is TRBV24-1, the J call TRBJ2-5; 13 bases align to TRBD2. This CDR3 is built from 17 residues. V shed 3 bases, J shed 3 bases, and the junction held 6 bases outside the gene matches. From germline, CDR1 is KGHDR and CDR2 SFDVKD. The chain's CDR3 is CATSDVTSGGLKETQYF. The CDR3 DNA is TGTGCCACCAGTGATGTGACTAGCGGGGGGCTAAAAGAGACCCAGTACTTC.

V gene TRBV7-9 combines with J gene TRBJ2-4; 12 bases map to TRBD2. The germline gives CDR1 SEHNR, CDR2 FQNEAQ (reference sequence). V shed 5 bases, J shed 6 bases, and the junction held 8 bases outside the gene matches. The CDR3 covers 16 residues. CDR3 amino acids: CASSQTSGRSGNIQYF. The CDR3 coding sequence is TGTGCCAGCAGCCAAACTAGCGGGAGGTCGGGAAACATTCAGTACTTC.

Worth noting for this clonotype: The junction differs from germline at one of its ends, possibly a read error. The chain employs TRBV7-9 and TRBJ2-1; 11 bases line up with TRBD2. Germline V lookup: CDR1 SEHNR, CDR2 FQNEAQ (reference sequence). The CDR3 spans 15 residues. This CDR3 reads CASRLLAGVYNDQFF. As DNA, the CDR3 is TGTGCCAGCAGGTTACTAGCGGGGGTTTACAATGATCAGTTCTTC.

This clonotype has only a few counts. V is TRBV20-1 and J is TRBJ1-2; 7 nucleotides agree with TRBD1. CDR3 size: 14 residues. Germline V lookup: CDR1 DFQATT, CDR2 SNEGSKA (reference sequence). J gave up 3 bases and V 4 bases, and 8 bases lay outside the gene matches. The CDR3: CSAKIRGRDYGYTF. The DNA for the CDR3 is TGCAGTGCTAAGATAAGGGGGCGCGACTATGGCTACACCTTC.

There are many counts of this clonotype. J is TRBJ2-1 and V is TRBV7-2, with 7 bases matching TRBD1. Germline loops: CDR1 SGHTA, CDR2 FQGNSA. The V segment lost 5 bases and the J segment 1 base; nucleotides outside the gene matches: 5. The CDR3 has 15 residues. The CDR3 reads CASSTTGQSYNEQFF. The CDR3 coding sequence is TGTGCCAGCAGCACGACGGGACAGTCCTACAATGAGCAGTTCTTC.

The CDR3 spells CASSFWPNTEAFF. CDR3 DNA: TGTGCCAGCAGCTTCTGGCCGAACACTGAAGCTTTCTTT. This rearrangement joins TRBV7-3 to TRBJ1-1; D remains ambiguous. Germline V lookup: CDR1 SGHTA, CDR2 FQGTGA. Deletions cut 3 bases from V and 1 base from J, with 6 bases between. The CDR3 is made up of 13 amino acids.